This TCR beta chain stems from a study of PD-1 blockade in classical Hodgkin lymphoma. Study results and caveats: Individuals who commenced nivolumab within less than 1 year of ASCT were excluded. Those achieving complete response showed baseline diversity like newly diagnosed patients. Significant TCR diversity gains by C4D1 occurred in CD4+ but not CD8+ cells.

Of note for this clone: Its cognate antigen is unknown.

Produced via immunoSEQ multiplex PCR; TCRdb's table is partial and in-frame only. The table records tens of thousands of clones, approximately 81% of them present only once. All the patients suffered relapse after autologous stem cell transplantation, and brentuximab vedotin exposure differed. Responses achieved at best were complete response, partial response or progressive disease. This CDR3 is 15 amino acids long. CDR1 is LNHDA, CDR2 SQIVND, per germline (reference sequence). After removal of 4 bases from V and 4 bases from J, the junction contained 6 bases not matched to a gene. This specimen was peripheral blood mononuclear cells (PBMCs), taken before the second cycle of nivolumab. The gene calls are TRBV19 and TRBJ1-5, with 8 bases fitting TRBD1. The source of this sequence is a human donor with classical Hodgkin lymphoma. The CDR3 DNA reads as TGTGCCAGTAGTAGTACCGGGACAGGTAATCAGCCCCAGCATTTT. It translates to CASSSTGTGNQPQHF.